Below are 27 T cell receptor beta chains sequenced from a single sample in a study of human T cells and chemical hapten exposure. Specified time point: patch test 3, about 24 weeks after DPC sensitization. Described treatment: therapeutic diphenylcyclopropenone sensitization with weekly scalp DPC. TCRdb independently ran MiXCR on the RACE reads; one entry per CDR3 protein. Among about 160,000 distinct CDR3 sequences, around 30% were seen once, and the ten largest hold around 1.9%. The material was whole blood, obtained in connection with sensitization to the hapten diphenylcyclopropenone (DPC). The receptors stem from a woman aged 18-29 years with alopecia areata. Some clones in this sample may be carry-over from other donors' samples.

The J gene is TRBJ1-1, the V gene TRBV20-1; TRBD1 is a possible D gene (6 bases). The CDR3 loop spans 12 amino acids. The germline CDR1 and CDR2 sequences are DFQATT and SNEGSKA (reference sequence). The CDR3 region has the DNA TGCAGCATAGGGGGGATTACCACTGAAGCTTTCTTT. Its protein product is CSIGGITTEAFF.

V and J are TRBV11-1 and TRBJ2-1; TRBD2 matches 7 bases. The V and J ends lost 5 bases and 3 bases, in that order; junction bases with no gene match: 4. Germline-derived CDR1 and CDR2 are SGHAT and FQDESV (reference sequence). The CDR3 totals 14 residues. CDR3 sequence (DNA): TGTGCCAGCAGCCCCGGGACTATCTACAATGAGCAGTTCTTC. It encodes CASSPGTIYNEQFF.

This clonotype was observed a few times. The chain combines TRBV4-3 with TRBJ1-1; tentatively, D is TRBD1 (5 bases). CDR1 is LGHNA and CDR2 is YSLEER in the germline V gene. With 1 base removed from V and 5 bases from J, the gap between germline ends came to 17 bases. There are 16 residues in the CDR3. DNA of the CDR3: TGCGCCAGCAGCCAAGCGGAGGGCGGGGCTCAAACTGAAGCTTTCTTT. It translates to CASSQAEGGAQTEAFF.

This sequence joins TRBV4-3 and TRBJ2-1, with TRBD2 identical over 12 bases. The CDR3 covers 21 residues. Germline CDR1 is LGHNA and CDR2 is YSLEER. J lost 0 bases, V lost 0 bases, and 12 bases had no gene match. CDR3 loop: CASSQEVWTSGDPISYNEQFF. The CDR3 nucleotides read TGCGCCAGCAGCCAAGAAGTCTGGACTAGCGGGGACCCCATCTCCTACAATGAGCAGTTCTTC.

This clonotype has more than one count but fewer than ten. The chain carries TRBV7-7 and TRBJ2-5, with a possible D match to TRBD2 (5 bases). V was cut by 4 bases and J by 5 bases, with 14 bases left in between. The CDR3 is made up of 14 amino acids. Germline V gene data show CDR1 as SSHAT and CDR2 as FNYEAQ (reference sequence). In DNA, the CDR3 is TGTGCCAGCAGCTCCCGACTATTCCACGAGACCCAGTACTTC. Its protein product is CASSSRLFHETQYF.

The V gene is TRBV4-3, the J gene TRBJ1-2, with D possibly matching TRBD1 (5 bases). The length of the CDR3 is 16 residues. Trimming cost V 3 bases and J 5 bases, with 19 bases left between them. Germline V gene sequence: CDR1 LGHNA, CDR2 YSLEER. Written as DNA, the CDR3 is TGCGCCAGCAGCCAGGGGGAAGAAGGGAGCGGGTATGGCTACACCTTC. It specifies CASSQGEEGSGYGYTF.

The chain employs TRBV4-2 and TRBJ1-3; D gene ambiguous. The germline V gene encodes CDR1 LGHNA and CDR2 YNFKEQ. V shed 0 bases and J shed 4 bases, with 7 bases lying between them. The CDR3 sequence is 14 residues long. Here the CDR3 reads CASSQDNRGNTIYF. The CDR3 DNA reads TGTGCCAGCAGCCAAGATAACAGAGGAAACACCATATATTTT.

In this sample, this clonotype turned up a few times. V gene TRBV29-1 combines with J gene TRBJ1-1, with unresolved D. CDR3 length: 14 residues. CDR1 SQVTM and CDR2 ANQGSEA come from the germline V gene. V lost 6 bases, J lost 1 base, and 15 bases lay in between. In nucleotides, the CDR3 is TGCAGCGTCATACAAAGGACGGGGAACACTGAAGCTTTCTTT. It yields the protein CSVIQRTGNTEAFF.

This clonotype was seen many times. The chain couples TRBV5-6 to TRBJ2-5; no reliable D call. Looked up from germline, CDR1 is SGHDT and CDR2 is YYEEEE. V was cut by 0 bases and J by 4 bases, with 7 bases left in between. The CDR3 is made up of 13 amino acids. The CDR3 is CASSLVAAETQYF. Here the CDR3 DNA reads TGTGCCAGCAGCTTGGTGGCCGCAGAGACCCAGTACTTC.

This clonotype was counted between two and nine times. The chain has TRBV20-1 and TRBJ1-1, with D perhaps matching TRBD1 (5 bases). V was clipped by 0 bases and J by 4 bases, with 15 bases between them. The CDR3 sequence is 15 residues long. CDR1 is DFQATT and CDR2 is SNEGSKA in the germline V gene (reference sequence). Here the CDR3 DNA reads TGCAGTGCTAGAGATCTGCGGGGGGGGAGCACTGAAGCTTTCTTT. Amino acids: CSARDLRGGSTEAFF.

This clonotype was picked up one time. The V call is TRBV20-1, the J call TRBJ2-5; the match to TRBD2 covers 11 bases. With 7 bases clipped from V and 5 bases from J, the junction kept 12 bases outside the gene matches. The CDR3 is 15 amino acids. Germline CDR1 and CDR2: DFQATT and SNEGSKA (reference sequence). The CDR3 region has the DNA TGCAGTGGTTCCACTAGCGGGAGAGGGAGGGAGACCCAGTACTTC. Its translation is CSGSTSGRGRETQYF.

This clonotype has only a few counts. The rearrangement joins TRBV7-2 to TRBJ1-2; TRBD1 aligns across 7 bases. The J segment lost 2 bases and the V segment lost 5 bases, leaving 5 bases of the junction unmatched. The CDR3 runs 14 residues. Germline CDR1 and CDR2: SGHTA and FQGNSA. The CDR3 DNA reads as TGTGCCAGCAGCAGACAGGGACTGAACTATGGCTACACCTTC. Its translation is CASSRQGLNYGYTF.

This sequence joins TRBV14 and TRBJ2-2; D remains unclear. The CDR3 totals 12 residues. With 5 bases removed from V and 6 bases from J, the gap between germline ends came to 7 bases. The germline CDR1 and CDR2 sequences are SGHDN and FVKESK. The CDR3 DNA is TGTGCCAGCAGCAATCAAGCCGGGGAGCTGTTTTTT. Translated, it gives CASSNQAGELFF.

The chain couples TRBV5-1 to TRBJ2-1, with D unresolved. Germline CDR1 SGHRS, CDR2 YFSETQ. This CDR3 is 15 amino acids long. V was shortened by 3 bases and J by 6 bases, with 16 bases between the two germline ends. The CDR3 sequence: CASSSLLGSFNEQFF. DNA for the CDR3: TGCGCCAGCAGCTCCCTTCTGGGTAGTTTCAATGAGCAGTTCTTC.

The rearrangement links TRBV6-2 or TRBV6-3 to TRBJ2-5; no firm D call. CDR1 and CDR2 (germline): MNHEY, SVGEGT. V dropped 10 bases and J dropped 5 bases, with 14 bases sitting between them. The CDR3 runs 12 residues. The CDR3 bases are TGTGCCACCCTCGACGTCTCGGAGACCCAGTACTTC. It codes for CATLDVSETQYF.

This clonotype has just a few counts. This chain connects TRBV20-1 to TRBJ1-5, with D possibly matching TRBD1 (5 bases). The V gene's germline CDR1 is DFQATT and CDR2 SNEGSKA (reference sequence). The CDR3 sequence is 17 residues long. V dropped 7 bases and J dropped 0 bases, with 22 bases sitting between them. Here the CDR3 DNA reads TGCAGTGGGACAACCGCCAGGGTTGGGTTTAGCAATCAGCCCCAGCATTTT. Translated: CSGTTARVGFSNQPQHF.

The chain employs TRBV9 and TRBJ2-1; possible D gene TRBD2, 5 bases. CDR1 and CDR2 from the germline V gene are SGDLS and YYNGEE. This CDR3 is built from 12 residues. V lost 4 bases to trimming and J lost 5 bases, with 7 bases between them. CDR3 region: CASSTGDNEQFF. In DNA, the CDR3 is TGTGCCAGCAGCACCGGGGACAATGAGCAGTTCTTC.

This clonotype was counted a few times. CDR3 residues: CASSGTSVNNEQFF. The CDR3 nucleotides are TGTGCCAGCAGCGGGACTAGCGTCAACAATGAGCAGTTCTTC. The gene calls are TRBV9 and TRBJ2-1; 9 bases align to TRBD2. Trimming at V came to 3 bases and at J to 5 bases, leaving 3 bases not matched to a gene. This CDR3 contains 14 residues. Germline CDR1 reads SGDLS; CDR2 reads YYNGEE.

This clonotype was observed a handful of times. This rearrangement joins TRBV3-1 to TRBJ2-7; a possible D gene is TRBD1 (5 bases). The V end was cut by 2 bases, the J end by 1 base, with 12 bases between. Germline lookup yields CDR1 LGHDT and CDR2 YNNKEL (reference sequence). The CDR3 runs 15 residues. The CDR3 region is CASSQPETASYEQYF. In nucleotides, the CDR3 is TGTGCCAGCAGCCAACCTGAGACAGCATCCTACGAGCAGTACTTC.

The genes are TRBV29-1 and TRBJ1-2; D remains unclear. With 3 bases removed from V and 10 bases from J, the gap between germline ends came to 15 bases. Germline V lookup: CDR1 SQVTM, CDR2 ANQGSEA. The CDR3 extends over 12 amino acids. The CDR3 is CSVDPGGRDYTF. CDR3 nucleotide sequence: TGCAGCGTTGATCCGGGAGGAAGGGACTACACCTTC.

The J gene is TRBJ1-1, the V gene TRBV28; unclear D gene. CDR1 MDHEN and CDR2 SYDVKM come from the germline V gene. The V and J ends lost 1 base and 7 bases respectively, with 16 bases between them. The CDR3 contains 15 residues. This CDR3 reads CASSLSTIRTNEAFF. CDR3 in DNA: TGTGCCAGCAGTTTATCGACTATTAGGACGAATGAAGCTTTCTTT.

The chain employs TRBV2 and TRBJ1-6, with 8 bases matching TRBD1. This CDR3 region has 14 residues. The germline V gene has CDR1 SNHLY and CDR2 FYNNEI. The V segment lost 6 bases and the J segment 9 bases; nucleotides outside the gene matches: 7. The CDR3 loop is CASSGTGGSSPLHF. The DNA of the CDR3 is TGTGCCAGCAGCGGGACAGGCGGGAGTTCACCCCTCCACTTT.

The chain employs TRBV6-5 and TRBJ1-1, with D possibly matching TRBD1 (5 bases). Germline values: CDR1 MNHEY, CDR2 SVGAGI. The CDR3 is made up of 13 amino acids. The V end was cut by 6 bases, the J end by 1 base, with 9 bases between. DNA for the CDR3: TGTGCCAGCAGATTGGGACCGAACACTGAAGCTTTCTTT. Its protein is CASRLGPNTEAFF.

The CDR3 region has the DNA TGCGCCAGCAGCTATATGACTAGCGGCACCTACGAGCAGTACTTC. This encodes CASSYMTSGTYEQYF. The genes are TRBV5-1 and TRBJ2-7; 9 nucleotides match TRBD2. The CDR3 is 15 residues long. Germline V CDR1 and CDR2: SGHRS, YFSETQ. Trimming cost V 3 bases and J 2 bases; bases outside gene matches: 6.

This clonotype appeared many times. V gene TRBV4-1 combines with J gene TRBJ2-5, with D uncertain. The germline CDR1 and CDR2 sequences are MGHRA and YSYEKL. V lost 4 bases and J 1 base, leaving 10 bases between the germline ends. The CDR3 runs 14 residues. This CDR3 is CASSPLVAQETQYF. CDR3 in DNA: TGCGCCAGCAGCCCCCTGGTGGCCCAAGAGACCCAGTACTTC.

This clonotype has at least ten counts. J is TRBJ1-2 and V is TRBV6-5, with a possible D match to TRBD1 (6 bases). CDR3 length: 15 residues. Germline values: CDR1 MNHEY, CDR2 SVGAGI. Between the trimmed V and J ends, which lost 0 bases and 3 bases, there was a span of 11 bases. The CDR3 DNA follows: TGTGCCAGCAGTTACTCGAGGCAGGGGTACTATGGCTACACCTTC. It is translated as CASSYSRQGYYGYTF.

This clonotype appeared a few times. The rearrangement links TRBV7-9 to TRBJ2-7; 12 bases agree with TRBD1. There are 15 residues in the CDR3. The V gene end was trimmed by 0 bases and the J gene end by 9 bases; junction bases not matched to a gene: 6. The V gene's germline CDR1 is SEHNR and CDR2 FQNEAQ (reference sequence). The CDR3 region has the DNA TGTGCCAGCAGCTTAGCTGGGACAGGGGGCCAGGGGCAGTACTTC. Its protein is CASSLAGTGGQGQYF.